This T cell receptor (beta chain) came from a study of T cell responses to AZD1222 COVID-19 vaccine. The overall study: Whether given at about 4 or about 12 weeks, second doses were pooled.

Trimming at V came to 1 base and at J to 10 bases, leaving 6 bases not matched to a gene. This CDR3 is built from 15 residues. Germline CDR1 SGHAT, CDR2 FQNNGV. The protocol was immunoSEQ multiplex PCR, while the TCRdb copy is restricted to in-frame clones and leaves out a portion. The sample includes about 99,000 clones, 88% of them seen just once. Study-wide results and caveats: Just 6 or 7 people given AZD1222 tested seropositive at baseline. Donors in the cohort were predominantly white British and more often female, and clonal diversity was possibly underestimated.

This clone was counted a single time. Antigen specificity is unknown. The rearrangement joins TRBV11-2 to TRBJ2-1, with TRBD2 identical over 11 bases. The sample was peripheral blood, taken on day 0 of AZD1222 vaccination. This receptor was taken from an adult in good health. CDR3 amino acids: CASSLVAGGPWEQFF. The CDR3 DNA is TGTGCCAGCAGCTTAGTAGCGGGAGGGCCATGGGAGCAGTTCTTC. Supplemented by reference TRBV11-2 and TRBJ2-1, the full variable domain reads EAGVAQSPRYKIIEKRQSVAFWCNPISGHATLYWYQQILGQGPKLLIQFQNNGVVDDSQLPKDRFSAERLKGVDSTLKIQPAKLEDSAVYLCASSLVAGGPWEQFFGPGTRLTVL.